This T cell receptor beta chain comes out of a study of blood T cells in healthy people across ages. Study summary: Every two T cells gave about one barcoded beta molecule via template switching. General observations from the study: No one knew whether donors had CMV, which possibly confounded expanded clonotype changes.

A second PCR, run for about 7 to 11 cycles, used a sample-barcoded 5' primer plus a J-beta primer mix. One entry per CDR3 protein, called by TCRdb with MiXCR from the 5' RACE reads. The sample has just under 550,000 distinct CDR3 sequences, 20% to 30% seen once. Details on this clonotype: The antigen remains undetermined.

The data also belong to a second study, concerning T cells of mothers and their children. That paper states: Samples came from a few healthy Caucasian mothers and their six children.

What was sequenced was blood. This receptor was obtained from a boy aged 10-17 years in good health.

The CDR3 DNA reads TGTGCCAGCTCCCGGGGGGCGAACCCCAGCGAGCAGTACTTC. Protein: CASSRGANPSEQYF. The V and J genes are TRBV5-8 and TRBJ2-7; D is possibly TRBD2 (7 bases). V was pared by 7 bases and J by 6 bases, with 20 bases between. This CDR3 has 14 amino acids. The germline V gene encodes CDR1 SGHTS and CDR2 YDEGEE.